These 14 T cell receptor beta chains were all obtained from the same sample, sequenced in a study of blood T cell repertoires in COVID-19. TCRdb's copy holds only in-frame clones and misses some; the assay was immunoSEQ multiplex PCR. The table includes about 410,000 clones, 70% to 90% detected once. Sequenced: peripheral blood. Receptors were obtained from a woman aged 35 to 49 with COVID-19, enrolled during active disease.

The genes are TRBV28 and TRBJ1-2, with 9 bases that match TRBD1. Germline V gene lookup returns CDR1 MDHEN and CDR2 SYDVKM. This CDR3 contains 16 residues. Trimming at V came to 5 bases and at J to 7 bases, leaving 14 bases not matched to a gene. The CDR3 is CASSLQPGQGSAGYTF. CDR3 sequence (DNA): TGTGCCAGCAGTCTCCAGCCGGGACAGGGATCGGCTGGCTACACCTTC.

V gene TRBV20-1 combines with J gene TRBJ2-7, with 7 bases lining up with TRBD2. The CDR3 contains 14 residues. Germline assignment: CDR1 DFQATT and CDR2 SNEGSKA (reference sequence). V was clipped by 3 bases and J by 3 bases; unmatched bases: 8. The CDR3 here is CSASLPSGVYEQYF. The CDR3 region has the DNA TGCAGTGCTAGTCTCCCCAGCGGGGTCTACGAGCAGTACTTC.

The chain uses TRBV7-2 and TRBJ1-1; no clear D gene. Germline CDR1 and CDR2: SGHTA and FQGNSA. This CDR3 spans 15 amino acids. The V gene lost 3 bases and the J gene lost 2 bases, with 13 bases spanning the gap. The CDR3 spells CASSFILEINTEAFF. The CDR3 DNA sequence: TGTGCCAGCAGCTTCATTCTGGAGATTAACACTGAAGCTTTCTTT. The full variable domain, with the rest looked up from reference TRBV7-2 and TRBJ1-1, is GAGVSQSPSNKVTEKGKDVELRCDPISGHTALYWYRQSLGQGLEFLIYFQGNSAPDKSGLPSDRFSAERTGGSVSTLTIQRTQQEDSAVYLCASSFILEINTEAFFGQGTRLTVV.

The chain uses TRBV28 and TRBJ1-1; 7 bases map to TRBD1. V lost 2 bases and J lost 2; bases outside the gene matches: 5. The CDR3 length is 15 residues. Germline CDR1 MDHEN, CDR2 SYDVKM. CDR3 DNA sequence: TGTGCCAGCAGTTTACCTGGGACAGCCAACACTGAAGCTTTCTTT. This gives the protein CASSLPGTANTEAFF.

The V call is TRBV5-6, the J call TRBJ1-4; D is ambiguous. V dropped 2 bases and J dropped 3 bases, with 11 bases sitting between them. The V gene's germline CDR1 is SGHDT and CDR2 YYEEEE. The CDR3 spans 15 residues. The CDR3 DNA reads TGTGCCAGCAGCTTCACCGGGGTGGCTAATGAAAAACTGTTTTTT. It specifies CASSFTGVANEKLFF.

This chain links TRBV5-1 with TRBJ2-3; TRBD1 is a possible D gene (5 bases). The CDR3 is made up of 13 amino acids. V lost 4 bases and J 5 bases, leaving 11 bases between the germline ends. Germline assignment: CDR1 SGHRS and CDR2 YFSETQ. In DNA, the CDR3 is TGCGCCAGCAGCCCCCGACAGTTAGATACGCAGTATTTT. Its translation: CASSPRQLDTQYF.

CDR3 sequence: CASSPLTGMGEAFF. As DNA, the CDR3 is TGCGCCAGCAGCCCGTTGACAGGGATGGGTGAAGCTTTCTTT. This rearrangement joins TRBV5-1 to TRBJ1-1, with 7 bases that match TRBD1. V lost 4 bases to trimming and J lost 7 bases; unmatched junction nucleotides: 10. Germline V gene data show CDR1 as SGHRS and CDR2 as YFSETQ. The CDR3 covers 14 residues.

The V call is TRBV29-1, the J call TRBJ2-5, with D uncertain. V shed 2 bases and J shed 7 bases, with 23 bases lying between them. CDR1 and CDR2 from the germline V gene are SQVTM and ANQGSEA. CDR3 length: 16 amino acids. This chain's CDR3 is CSVEFVARSFRGTQYF. CDR3 coding DNA: TGCAGCGTTGAATTCGTGGCTAGATCGTTTCGAGGGACCCAGTACTTC.

The CDR3 loop is CASTPVGPPLPLHF. The CDR3, as DNA: TGTGCCAGCACCCCTGTGGGCCCCCCCCTACCCCTCCACTTT. The V and J genes are TRBV27 and TRBJ1-6; D remains unclear. V lost 7 bases to trimming and J lost 12 bases, with 19 bases between them. The germline gives CDR1 MNHEY, CDR2 SMNVEV (reference sequence). The CDR3 extends over 14 amino acids.

J is TRBJ1-2 and V is TRBV19, with a tentative D call TRBD1 (6 bases). V dropped 9 bases and J dropped 8 bases, with 16 bases sitting between them. Germline V gives CDR1 LNHDA, CDR2 SQIVND (reference sequence). This CDR3 has 12 amino acids. The CDR3 DNA sequence: TGTGCCAGCGAATCAGGGGATTGGGGCTACACCTTC. Amino acids: CASESGDWGYTF.

V and J are TRBV5-6 and TRBJ1-4, with a tentative D call TRBD1 (5 bases). This CDR3 has 15 amino acids. CDR1 and CDR2 from the germline V gene are SGHDT and YYEEEE. V lost 2 bases to trimming and J lost 0 bases, with 8 bases between them. In DNA form, the CDR3 reads TGTGCCAGCAGCTTCCGACAGCCAACTAATGAAAAACTGTTTTTT. Its translation: CASSFRQPTNEKLFF.

This clone was seen only once. The chain employs TRBV7-8 and TRBJ1-6; D not certain. CDR3 length: 14 amino acids. The germline V and J ends were trimmed by 0 bases and 10 bases, with 10 bases remaining between them. CDR1 SGHVS and CDR2 FQNEAQ come from the germline V gene. In DNA form, the CDR3 reads TGTGCCAGCAGCTTAGCCAACACCCAATCACCCCTCCACTTT. The encoded protein is CASSLANTQSPLHF.

The chain employs TRBV11-3 and TRBJ2-3, with 8 bases identical to TRBD1. The ends lost 5 bases at V and 5 bases at J; junction bases unmatched: 6. Per the germline V gene, CDR1 is SGHNT and CDR2 is YENEEA. The CDR3 length is 14 residues. CDR3 in amino acids: CASSPGQAVDTQYF. CDR3 DNA: TGTGCCAGCAGCCCGGGACAGGCAGTAGATACGCAGTATTTT.

This rearrangement joins TRBV7-9 to TRBJ1-2; tentatively, D is TRBD1 (6 bases). Germline values: CDR1 SEHNR, CDR2 FQNEAQ (reference sequence). The V and J ends lost 4 bases and 4 bases respectively, with 22 bases between them. The CDR3 extends over 17 amino acids. CDR3 amino acids: CASSSVQGIADAYGYTF. CDR3 nucleotide sequence: TGTGCCAGCAGCTCGGTACAGGGCATTGCGGATGCCTATGGCTACACCTTC.